The T cell receptor beta chain described here comes from a study of PD-1 blockade in classical Hodgkin lymphoma. Whole-study results and caveats: Exclusion was the outcome for patients who began nivolumab under 1 year after ASCT. Before treatment, TCR diversity in newly diagnosed patients was reportedly lower than in healthy donors. By cycle point C4D1, TCR diversity had risen significantly in CD4+ cells (but not CD8+ cells).

In the case of this clone: The antigen is unknown.

Sequencing was performed with immunoSEQ multiplex PCR; in TCRdb, only in-frame clones are kept and a portion is missing. The data contain some 8,400 clones, about four fifths of them seen just once; the ten biggest clones take up approximately 28%. Regarding time point: cycle 4 day 1 (C4D1), after about 6 weeks of nivolumab. Relapse was seen in all patients after autologous stem cell transplantation, and brentuximab vedotin exposure was variable. CD8+ T cell isolation from thawed PBMCs was performed by magnetic negative selection. V lost 11 bases, J lost 7 bases, and 5 bases stayed unmatched. Germline CDR1 LNHDA, CDR2 SQIVND (reference sequence). The length of the CDR3 is 11 residues.

Material: CD8+ T cells from blood, obtained before the fourth cycle of nivolumab. The chain employs TRBV19 and TRBJ1-2, with 9 bases aligning to TRBD1. The source is a human donor with classical Hodgkin lymphoma. The CDR3 DNA follows: TGTGCCGTAGGGACAGGGTTTGGCTACACCTTC. This codes for CAVGTGFGYTF.